These 29 T cell receptor beta chains came from one sample sequenced in a study of human T cells and chemical hapten exposure. Documented time point: patch test 2, 6 weeks after DPC sensitization. The treatment here: therapeutic diphenylcyclopropenone sensitization with weekly scalp DPC. MiXCR, run by TCRdb on the RACE reads, gives a single entry per CDR3 protein. The sample consists of 80,000 to 100,000 distinct CDR3 sequences, 10% of them appearing once. Material: whole blood, obtained in connection with sensitization to the hapten diphenylcyclopropenone (DPC). These receptors were taken from a woman between 50 and 59 years old with alopecia areata. Some clones in this sample may be carry-over from other donors' samples.

With respect to this clonotype: Relative to the germline gene, one junction end is altered; a read error may explain this. The chain combines TRBV28 with TRBJ1-1; tentatively, D is TRBD1 (6 bases). From germline, CDR1 is MDHEN and CDR2 SYDVKM. The CDR3 runs 15 residues. CDR3 protein: CASLMEAGAGTVAFF. CDR3 coding DNA: TGTGCCAGCCTAATGGAGGCAGGGGCGGGCACTGTAGCTTTCTTT.

This clonotype was seen just once. At one end the junction does not follow the germline gene, possibly because of a read error. V usage is TRBV20-1 and J usage is TRBJ2-7, with D possibly TRBD1 on 5 matching bases. Germline loops: CDR1 DFQATT, CDR2 SNEGSKA (reference sequence). This CDR3 comprises 15 residues. The CDR3, as DNA: TGCGGTGCTAGAGTCAGGGAATATGCAGCCTACGAGCAGTACTTC. It yields the protein CGARVREYAAYEQYF.

To note about this clonotype: A clone one base away is much larger, so this may be a read error. The rearrangement joins TRBV30 to TRBJ2-5, with 9 bases aligning to TRBD1. Germline-derived CDR1 and CDR2 are GTSNPN and SVGIG (reference sequence). Losses at the gene ends were 7 bases for V and 2 bases for J; bases not matched to a gene: 5. CDR3 length: 13 residues. CDR3 nucleotide sequence: TGTGCCTTCCACAGGGGGCAGCAAGAGACCCAGTACTTC. This sequence encodes CAFHRGQQETQYF.

This clonotype was seen a handful of times. The V gene is TRBV12-3 or TRBV12-4, the J gene TRBJ1-3; no firm D call. The CDR3 has 12 residues. The V end was cut by 2 bases, the J end by 4 bases, with 3 bases between. Here the CDR3 DNA reads TGTGCCAGCAGTTTATCAGGAAACACCATATATTTT. Translation: CASSLSGNTIYF.

This clonotype was detected a few times. J is TRBJ2-5 and V is TRBV28; possibly TRBD1 for D (5 bases). The CDR3 is 13 residues long. Germline V gene lookup returns CDR1 MDHEN and CDR2 SYDVKM. V lost 2 bases and J 9 bases, leaving 13 bases between the germline ends. CDR3 sequence (DNA): TGTGCCAGCAGTTTAACGTTAGGGGCGCCCCAGTACTTC. It encodes CASSLTLGAPQYF. The whole variable domain, filled in from reference TRBV28 and TRBJ2-5, reads DVKVTQSSRYLVKRTGEKVFLECVQDMDHENMFWYRQDPGLGLRLIYFSYDVKMKEKGDIPEGYSVSREKKERFSLILESASTNQTSMYLCASSLTLGAPQYFGPGTRLLVL.

This clonotype has just a few counts. The V call is TRBV14, the J call TRBJ2-3; 13 bases match TRBD2. Germline V lookup: CDR1 SGHDN, CDR2 FVKESK. The V segment lost 4 bases and the J segment 3 bases; nucleotides outside the gene matches: 4. CDR3 length: 16 residues. CDR3 DNA: TGTGCCAGCAGCCCGGGACTAGCGGGAAAGACAGATACGCAGTATTTT. As protein: CASSPGLAGKTDTQYF. Full variable domain (missing parts from reference TRBV14 and TRBJ2-3): EAGVTQFPSHSVIEKGQTVTLRCDPISGHDNLYWYRRVMGKEIKFLLHFVKESKQDESGMPNNRFLAERTGGTYSTLKVQPAELEDSGVYFCASSPGLAGKTDTQYFGPGTRLTVL.

The rearrangement uses TRBV4-1 and TRBJ2-1, with 7 bases matching TRBD1. There are 15 residues in the CDR3. Germline V gives CDR1 MGHRA, CDR2 YSYEKL. The ends lost 4 bases at V and 6 bases at J; junction bases unmatched: 9. CDR3 sequence: CASSPETGPFNEQFF. The CDR3 coding sequence is TGCGCCAGCAGCCCAGAGACAGGGCCATTCAATGAGCAGTTCTTC.

The CDR3 spells CSALRAGTFEKLFF. As DNA, the CDR3 is TGCAGTGCCCTACGGGCGGGTACTTTTGAAAAACTGTTTTTT. The chain employs TRBV20-1 and TRBJ1-4; D unresolved. The ends were cut back, 6 bases at V and 7 bases at J, with 18 bases in the middle. The CDR3 runs 14 residues. Germline V CDR1 and CDR2: DFQATT, SNEGSKA (reference sequence).

This clonotype was seen repeatedly, ten times or more. The CDR3 spells CSAQAGGSSYEQYF. CDR3 in DNA: TGCAGTGCACAAGCGGGAGGGAGCTCCTACGAGCAGTACTTC. The chain links TRBV20-1 to TRBJ2-7; 10 nucleotides align to TRBD2. From germline, CDR1 is DFQATT and CDR2 SNEGSKA (reference sequence). V lost 6 bases and J lost 0; bases outside the gene matches: 5. The CDR3 length is 14 residues.

This clonotype has ten or more counts. This chain joins TRBV20-1 and TRBJ1-5; 7 bases agree with TRBD1. The CDR3 is 13 amino acids. Per germline, CDR1 DFQATT and CDR2 SNEGSKA (reference sequence). With 0 bases clipped from V and 6 bases from J, the junction kept 2 bases outside the gene matches. This chain's CDR3 is CSAREAGGQPQHF. DNA for the CDR3: TGCAGTGCTAGAGAGGCAGGGGGTCAGCCCCAGCATTTT.

The rearrangement joins TRBV20-1 to TRBJ1-5; D uncertain. The CDR3 sequence is 14 residues long. Germline-derived CDR1 and CDR2 are DFQATT and SNEGSKA (reference sequence). Between the trimmed V and J ends, which lost 4 bases and 1 base, there was a span of 11 bases. The CDR3 here is CSAIPDGSNQPQHF. CDR3 DNA: TGCAGTGCTATCCCGGACGGGAGCAATCAGCCCCAGCATTTT.

This clonotype was recorded at least ten times. This rearrangement joins TRBV10-2 to TRBJ2-1; TRBD2 matches 14 bases. Germline CDR1 WSHSY, CDR2 SAAADI. This CDR3 has 17 residues. Germline trimming cut 7 bases from V and 1 base from J; bases unmatched to any gene: 6. The CDR3: CASKGLAGEGSYNEQFF. DNA for the CDR3: TGCGCCAGCAAGGGACTAGCGGGAGAGGGTTCCTACAATGAGCAGTTCTTC.

The gene calls are TRBV27 and TRBJ1-1; 7 bases match TRBD1. V was clipped by 6 bases and J by 4 bases; unmatched bases: 8. The germline V gene encodes CDR1 MNHEY and CDR2 SMNVEV (reference sequence). There are 14 residues in the CDR3. CDR3 nucleotide sequence: TGTGCCAGCAGACTCGACAGGGCCGTCACTGAAGCTTTCTTT. The encoded protein is CASRLDRAVTEAFF.

This chain links TRBV12-3 or TRBV12-4 with TRBJ2-7; 10 nucleotides line up with TRBD1. The CDR3 totals 15 residues. The ends lost 8 bases at V and 2 bases at J; junction bases unmatched: 9. The CDR3 loop reads CASRSGQGDTYEQYF. CDR3 nucleotide sequence: TGTGCCAGCCGGTCAGGACAGGGGGACACCTACGAGCAGTACTTC.

This clonotype was seen a handful of times. The gene calls are TRBV6-1 and TRBJ2-1; 11 nucleotides agree with TRBD2. The CDR3 spans 16 residues. Germline V gene sequence: CDR1 MNHNS, CDR2 SASEGT. V trimming: 5 bases; J trimming: 3 bases; junction bases outside the gene matches: 6. The CDR3 DNA reads TGTGCCAGCAGTAATAGCGGGAGGGGGTTCTACAATGAGCAGTTCTTC. Protein: CASSNSGRGFYNEQFF.

This clonotype turned up a few times. The chain joins TRBV7-9 to TRBJ1-1; 9 nucleotides match TRBD1. From germline, CDR1 is SEHNR and CDR2 FQNEAQ (reference sequence). The ends lost 4 bases at V and 8 bases at J; junction bases unmatched: 2. The CDR3 contains 12 residues. CDR3 DNA sequence: TGTGCCAGCAGCTGGGGACAGGGAGAAGCTTTCTTT. Amino acid sequence: CASSWGQGEAFF.

This clonotype was found many times. J is TRBJ1-3 and V is TRBV12-3 or TRBV12-4; D is possibly TRBD1 (5 bases). The CDR3 has 15 residues. Between the trimmed V and J ends, which lost 6 bases and 4 bases, there was a span of 16 bases. This CDR3 reads CASSPSWGSGNTIYF. The DNA for the CDR3 is TGTGCCAGCAGCCCAAGTTGGGGGTCAGGAAACACCATATATTTT.

The chain joins TRBV7-2 to TRBJ2-1, with D possibly matching TRBD2 (6 bases). The CDR3 runs to 15 residues. Trimming took off 1 base at V and 10 bases at J, with 17 bases between the two ends. Per the germline V gene, CDR1 is SGHTA and CDR2 is FQGNSA. The CDR3 loop reads CASSLGSYGSGEQFF. CDR3 coding DNA: TGTGCCAGCAGCTTAGGGTCGTACGGGAGTGGGGAGCAGTTCTTC.

This clonotype was counted ten times or more. The chain has TRBV3-1 and TRBJ2-2; D is unresolved. From germline, CDR1 is LGHDT and CDR2 YNNKEL (reference sequence). Trimming removed 1 base from V and 6 bases from J, with 3 bases in between. The CDR3 has 12 residues. CDR3 in amino acids: CASSQVSGELFF. The CDR3 region has the DNA TGTGCCAGCAGCCAAGTTTCCGGGGAGCTGTTTTTT.

This clonotype was counted between two and nine times. The chain carries TRBV20-1 and TRBJ2-2; D not certain. Trimming shortened V by 2 bases and J by 8 bases, and 9 bases separated the two germline ends. The germline V gene encodes CDR1 DFQATT and CDR2 SNEGSKA (reference sequence). CDR3 length: 12 amino acids. The CDR3 DNA reads TGCAGTGCTAGAAGGCCCGCTGGGGAGCTGTTTTTT. Protein: CSARRPAGELFF.

The chain has TRBV15 and TRBJ2-7, with 7 positions matching TRBD2. Germline V gene lookup returns CDR1 LNHNV and CDR2 YYDKDF (reference sequence). V shed 6 bases and J 6 bases; nucleotides not matched to a gene: 17. This CDR3 region has 16 residues. The DNA of the CDR3 is TGTGCCACCAGTCGTCGCGGGAGTAAAGATCCGTCCGAGCAGTACTTC. Translated: CATSRRGSKDPSEQYF.

The chain links TRBV25-1 to TRBJ2-1; either TRBD1 or TRBD2 may supply D (5 bases each). This CDR3 spans 15 amino acids. From germline, CDR1 is MGHDK and CDR2 SYGVNS. The V end lost 2 bases, the J end lost 2 bases, and 10 bases lay between the germline ends. For the CDR3, the DNA is TGTGCCAGCAGTGAAATCCAGGGACCCTACAATGAGCAGTTCTTC. Amino acid sequence: CASSEIQGPYNEQFF.

This clonotype showed up many times. This rearrangement joins TRBV10-3 to TRBJ2-3; D might be TRBD1 (5 bases). Germline CDR1 and CDR2: ENHRY and SYGVKD. Between the trimmed V and J ends, which lost 3 bases and 0 bases, there was a span of 10 bases. CDR3 length: 15 amino acids. The CDR3 DNA is TGTGCCATCAGTGAAGGTCAGGGTAGCACAGATACGCAGTATTTT. Residues: CAISEGQGSTDTQYF.

This clonotype showed up many times. The gene calls are TRBV6-4 and TRBJ2-2; D is possibly TRBD2 (5 bases). In germline, CDR1 is MRHNA, CDR2 SNTAGT. V lost 7 bases to trimming and J lost 2 bases, with 11 bases between them. The CDR3 spans 14 residues. This CDR3 is CASTREGNTGELFF. In DNA, the CDR3 is TGTGCCAGCACCCGAGAGGGCAACACCGGGGAGCTGTTTTTT.

This chain links TRBV20-1 with TRBJ2-1, with D tentatively TRBD2 (5 bases). The CDR3 spans 12 residues. Trimming removed 3 bases at V and 12 bases at J, with 15 bases between. From germline, CDR1 is DFQATT and CDR2 SNEGSKA (reference sequence). In DNA form, the CDR3 reads TGCAGTGCTAGCGGGGATACCCTTGGGCAGTTCTTC. Translation gives CSASGDTLGQFF.

J is TRBJ1-6 and V is TRBV20-1, with D possibly matching TRBD1 (6 bases). Germline V gene lookup returns CDR1 DFQATT and CDR2 SNEGSKA (reference sequence). This CDR3 is 18 amino acids long. Trimming stripped 0 bases from V and 10 bases from J, with 25 bases between. Here the CDR3 DNA reads TGCAGTGCTAGAGATTTCGCTCAGGGGCTCCGCTACCAGTCACCCCTCCACTTT. This gives the protein CSARDFAQGLRYQSPLHF.

The chain couples TRBV7-9 to TRBJ2-5, with 8 bases identical to TRBD2. The CDR3 is 13 amino acids. Germline lookup yields CDR1 SEHNR and CDR2 FQNEAQ (reference sequence). Germline trimming cut 6 bases from V and 4 bases from J; bases unmatched to any gene: 4. CDR3: CASSPSGGETQYF. The CDR3 bases are TGTGCCAGCAGTCCAAGCGGGGGAGAGACCCAGTACTTC.

Only a few counts were recorded for this clonotype. CDR3 sequence (DNA): TGTGCCAGCAGCTTAAGTGGGGTGACAGCCACAGATACGCAGTATTTT. As protein: CASSLSGVTATDTQYF. The rearrangement joins TRBV7-9 to TRBJ2-3; D is possibly TRBD1 (5 bases). The V and J ends lost 2 bases and 2 bases respectively, with 14 bases between them. This CDR3 has 16 amino acids. In germline, CDR1 is SEHNR, CDR2 FQNEAQ (reference sequence).

This clonotype was picked up many times. The chain joins TRBV6-5 to TRBJ1-6, with no clear D. CDR3 length: 14 amino acids. V lost 5 bases and J lost 10, with 15 bases in between. Germline loops: CDR1 MNHEY, CDR2 SVGAGI. Here the CDR3 DNA reads TGTGCCAGCAGTGATGCGTTTGACCGATCACCCCTCCACTTT. Protein product: CASSDAFDRSPLHF.